This T cell receptor (beta chain) emerged from a study of blood T cell repertoires in COVID-19. Study details: Samples came from the United States, Italy and Spain, spanning acute and convalescent COVID-19. PBMCs, B-cell-depleted T cells, or T cells provided the cDNA or gDNA that made up the material.

The CDR3 consists of 15 residues. Trimming cost V 3 bases and J 10 bases, with 21 bases left between them. CDR1 is LNHDA and CDR2 is SQIVND in the germline V gene (reference sequence). Original analysis: Estimation of nucleated cell counts was performed using reference gene primer amplification. Measured with immunoSEQ multiplex PCR; TCRdb has only the in-frame clones, and not every one. The V and J calls and clone size come from that table; D and trimming were worked out from the DNA. The table records just under 150,000 clones, roughly 89% of them present only once. This receptor was identified in a woman in her forties or fifties with acute or convalescent COVID-19. The sequencing sample was made of peripheral blood. The V gene is TRBV19, the J gene TRBJ1-2, with D possibly TRBD1 on 6 matching bases. The CDR3 DNA reads as TGTGCCAGTAGTATTAGGTTCGGGACCGAGGGGGACTACACCTTC. It translates to CASSIRFGTEGDYTF.